The 2 T cell receptor beta chains given below trace back to one sample, sequenced in a study of blood T cell repertoires in COVID-19. Data came from immunoSEQ multiplex PCR; TCRdb stores just in-frame clones and leaves some out. The sample yields 40,000 to 55,000 clones, roughly 92% seen once. Sequenced sample: peripheral blood. These receptors were taken from a man in his forties or fifties with COVID-19, enrolled during active disease.

This clone was recorded a few times. V and J are TRBV2 and TRBJ1-4, with D possibly matching TRBD1 (6 bases). This CDR3 region has 15 residues. Germline CDR1 SNHLY, CDR2 FYNNEI. The ends were cut back, 3 bases at V and 7 bases at J, with 15 bases in the middle. This CDR3 reads CASSELRGVGEKLFF. Written as DNA, the CDR3 is TGTGCCAGCAGTGAGCTCAGGGGAGTTGGTGAAAAACTGTTTTTT.

The V and J genes are TRBV5-3 and TRBJ2-3; 8 bases align to TRBD1. TRBV5-3 is sorted into the ORF group, with uncertain function. J was trimmed by 6 bases and V by 8 bases; bases with no gene match: 14. This CDR3 spans 15 amino acids. The CDR3, as DNA: TGTGCCAGGAGAGGGCACAGGGGGAGTGAGGATACGCAGTATTTT. Its translation: CARRGHRGSEDTQYF.